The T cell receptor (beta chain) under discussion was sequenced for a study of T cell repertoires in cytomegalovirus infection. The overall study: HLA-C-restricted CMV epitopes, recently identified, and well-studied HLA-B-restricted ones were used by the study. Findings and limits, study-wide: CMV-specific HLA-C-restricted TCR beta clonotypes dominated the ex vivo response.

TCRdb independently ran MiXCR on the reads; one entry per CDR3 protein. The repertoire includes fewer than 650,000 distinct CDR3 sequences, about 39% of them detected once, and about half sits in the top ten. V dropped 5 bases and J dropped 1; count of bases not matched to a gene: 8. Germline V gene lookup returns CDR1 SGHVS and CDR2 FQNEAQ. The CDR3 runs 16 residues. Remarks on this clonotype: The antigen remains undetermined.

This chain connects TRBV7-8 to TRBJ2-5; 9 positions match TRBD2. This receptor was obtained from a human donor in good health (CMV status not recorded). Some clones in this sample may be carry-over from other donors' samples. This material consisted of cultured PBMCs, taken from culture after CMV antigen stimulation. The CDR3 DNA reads TGTGCCAGCAGCCCTCTTAGCGGGGGAAGCCAAGAGACCCAGTACTTC. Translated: CASSPLSGGSQETQYF.